This TCR beta chain was sequenced during a study of blood T cell repertoires in COVID-19. The Seattle patients joined while their infection was active and were tracked longitudinally afterward. Methods used by the authors: Using reference gene primer amplification, nucleated cell counts were estimated. Profiled with immunoSEQ multiplex PCR; TCRdb holds only in-frame clones, not every one. V, J and clone size are taken as reported in that table, and D and trimming were inferred from the DNA itself. The data contain about 220,000 clones, roughly 85% of them singletons. This CDR3 is built from 12 residues. The germline CDR1 and CDR2 sequences are SNHLY and FYNNEI. V dropped 0 bases and J dropped 5 bases, with 5 bases sitting between them.

Sequencing input: peripheral blood. The TCR sequence derives from an older woman with COVID-19, enrolled during active disease. The chain employs TRBV2 and TRBJ2-7, with D unclear. CDR3 DNA: TGTGCCAGCAGTGAAGCACACCACGAGCAGTACTTC. Encoded protein: CASSEAHHEQYF.